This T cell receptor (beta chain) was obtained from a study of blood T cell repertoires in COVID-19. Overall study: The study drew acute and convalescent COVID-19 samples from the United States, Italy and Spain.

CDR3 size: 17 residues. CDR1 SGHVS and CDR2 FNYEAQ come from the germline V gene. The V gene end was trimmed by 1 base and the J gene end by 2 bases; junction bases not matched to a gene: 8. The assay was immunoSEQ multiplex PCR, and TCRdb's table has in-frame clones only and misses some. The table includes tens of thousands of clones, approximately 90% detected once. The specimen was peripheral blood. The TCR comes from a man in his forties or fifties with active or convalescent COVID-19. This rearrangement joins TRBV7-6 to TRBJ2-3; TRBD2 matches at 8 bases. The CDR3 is CASSLGREGIFTDTQYF. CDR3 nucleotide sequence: TGTGCCAGCAGCTTAGGTCGGGAGGGTATTTTCACAGATACGCAGTATTTT.